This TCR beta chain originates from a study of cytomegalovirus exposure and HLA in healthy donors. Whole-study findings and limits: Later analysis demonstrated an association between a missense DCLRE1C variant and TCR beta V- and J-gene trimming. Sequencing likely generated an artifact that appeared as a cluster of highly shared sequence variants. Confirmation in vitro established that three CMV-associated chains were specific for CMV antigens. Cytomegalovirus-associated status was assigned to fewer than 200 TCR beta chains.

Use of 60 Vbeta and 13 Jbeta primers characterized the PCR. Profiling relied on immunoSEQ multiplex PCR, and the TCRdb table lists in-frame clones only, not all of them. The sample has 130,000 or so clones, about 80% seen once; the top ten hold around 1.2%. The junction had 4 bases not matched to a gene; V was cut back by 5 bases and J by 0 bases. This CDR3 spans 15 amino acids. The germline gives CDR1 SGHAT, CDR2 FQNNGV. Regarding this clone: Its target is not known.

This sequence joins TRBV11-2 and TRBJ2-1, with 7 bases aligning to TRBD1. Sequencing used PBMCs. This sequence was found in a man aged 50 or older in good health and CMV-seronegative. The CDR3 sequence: CASSQQGSSYNEQFF. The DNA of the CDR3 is TGTGCCAGCAGCCAACAGGGGAGCTCCTACAATGAGCAGTTCTTC.